This paragraph reports one TCR beta chain. What it binds is not known. The sample is drawn from a study of cytomegalovirus exposure and HLA in healthy donors. Primers: 60 Vbeta forward and 13 Jbeta reverse. Clones were sequenced by immunoSEQ multiplex PCR, and TCRdb holds only the in-frame ones, with some missing. Seen here are some 160,000 clones, about 77% observed once, and the top ten hold approximately 2.5%. Whole-study results and caveats: When presence/absence was analysed, sequencing depth was taken to be roughly uniform across donors.

The CDR3 contains 16 residues. Germline assignment: CDR1 LGHNA and CDR2 YNFKEQ. Trimming removed 0 bases from V and 10 bases from J; junction bases left unmatched: 9. The chain couples TRBV4-2 to TRBJ2-1, with TRBD2 matching over 10 bases. This clonotype originated in a man in his 60s in good health and CMV-seronegative. The sequencing input was PBMCs. The CDR3 nucleotides read TGTGCCAGCAGCCAAGATTTACTAGCGGGGCCCTGGGAGCAGTTCTTC. It encodes CASSQDLLAGPWEQFF.